This TCR beta chain stems from a study of shared clonotypes between healthy human individuals. Data came from immunoSEQ multiplex PCR; TCRdb stores just in-frame clones and leaves some out. This table holds about 580,000 clones, roughly 98% found once. It was CD45RO-negative cells, positively selected for CCR7, that made up naive CD8 cells, with terminally differentiated effector memory CD45RA+ cells excluded. Sequencing input: naive CD8+ T cells sorted from blood. The clonotype comes from a man younger than 45 in good health.

DNA of the CDR3: TGTGCCAGCGGGATTGATCCCTACGAGCAGTACTTC. This codes for CASGIDPYEQYF. This chain connects TRBV7-9 to TRBJ2-7; no definite D call. V lost 8 bases and J lost 2, with 10 bases in between. This CDR3 is built from 12 residues. The V gene's germline CDR1 is SEHNR and CDR2 FQNEAQ (reference sequence).